This T cell receptor (beta chain) appears in the sequencing data of a study of T cells after yellow fever vaccination. Study information: With SMART-Seq v4 Ultra Low Input, the fractions containing low cell numbers were prepared.

General study points: The secondary response showed a weaker magnitude and a faster peak, day 5 versus 15. Post-booster samples contained most primary-vaccination clones (around 96% CD4, about 90% CD8).

TCRdb re-called the 5' RACE reads with MiXCR, one entry per CDR3 protein. The sample has around 180,000 distinct CDR3 sequences; 6.2% are singletons. Germline assignment: CDR1 SGHKS and CDR2 YYEKEE (reference sequence). Deletions cut 1 base from V and 2 bases from J, with 13 bases between. The CDR3 contains 15 residues. This clonotype was recorded many times. Its target is unknown. This clonotype originated in a man between 18 and 35 years old who received the YFV17D yellow fever vaccine. Specimen: CD4+ T cells sorted from PBMCs, collected on the day of the first yellow fever vaccination. The rearrangement joins TRBV5-5 to TRBJ2-7, with D perhaps matching TRBD2 (7 bases). In DNA, the CDR3 is TGTGCCAGCAGCTTGAAGGGAGGGGGTGCCTACGAGCAGTACGTC. The encoded protein is CASSLKGGGAYEQYV.